This entry lists 27 T cell receptor beta chains sequenced from one sample in a study of cytotoxic CD8 clonotypes in ibrutinib-treated CLL. The repertoire was sequenced with immunoSEQ multiplex PCR; TCRdb's copy has only in-frame clones and lacks some. The table lists approximately 92,000 clones, more than 70% of them singletons. The source was PBMCs, collected after 24 months of ibrutinib treatment. Source of these receptors: a human donor with chronic lymphocytic leukemia.

V usage is TRBV5-8 and J usage is TRBJ1-1; D is unclear. Germline V gene lookup returns CDR1 SGHTS and CDR2 YDEGEE. CDR3 length: 12 residues. Between the trimmed V and J ends, which lost 2 bases and 5 bases, there was a span of 7 bases. The CDR3, as DNA: TGTGCCAGCAGCTTTCTGGGAACTGAAGCTTTCTTT. Residues: CASSFLGTEAFF.

This rearrangement joins TRBV5-1 to TRBJ2-7; the D call may be TRBD1 or TRBD2 (5 bases each). From germline, CDR1 is SGHRS and CDR2 YFSETQ. Trimming cost V 0 bases and J 3 bases, with 13 bases left between them. The CDR3 has 15 residues. As DNA, the CDR3 is TGCGCCAGCAGCTTGGGGGCCGCGAGGGGCTACGAGCAGTACTTC. Translating gives CASSLGAARGYEQYF. Based on the CDR3 plus reference TRBV5-1 and TRBJ2-7, the full variable domain is KAGVTQTPRYLIKTRGQQVTLSCSPISGHRSVSWYQQTPGQGLQFLFEYFSETQRNKGNFPGRFSGRQFSNSRSEMNVSTLELGDSALYLCASSLGAARGYEQYFGPGTRLTVT.

The chain employs TRBV7-2 and TRBJ1-2; D is possibly TRBD1 (5 bases). There are 17 residues in the CDR3. Between the trimmed V and J ends, which lost 0 bases and 1 base, there was a span of 15 bases. Germline V gene data show CDR1 as SGHTA and CDR2 as FQGNSA. The CDR3 is CASSLAPAGTVNYGYTF. For the CDR3, the DNA is TGTGCCAGCAGCTTAGCGCCGGCAGGGACCGTTAACTATGGCTACACCTTC.

This sequence joins TRBV9 and TRBJ1-5; no firm D call. CDR1 is SGDLS, CDR2 YYNGEE, per germline. CDR3 length: 15 residues. V lost 4 bases, J lost 1 base, and 12 bases lay in between. The CDR3 DNA reads as TGTGCCAGCAGCACGGGAGGGTACAGCAATCAGCCCCAGCATTTT. As protein: CASSTGGYSNQPQHF.

This clone appeared a few times. V is TRBV7-3 and J is TRBJ1-1; the D gene is possibly TRBD1 (5 bases). The CDR3 has 12 amino acids. Germline-derived CDR1 and CDR2 are SGHTA and FQGTGA. V lost 2 bases and J lost 10, with 11 bases in between. CDR3: CASSLPGSGAFF. The CDR3 region has the DNA TGTGCCAGCAGCTTACCAGGGTCGGGAGCTTTCTTT.

This clone was counted a few times. The V gene is TRBV6-5, the J gene TRBJ1-5, with a possible D match to TRBD1 (6 bases). The CDR3 consists of 14 residues. CDR1 is MNHEY and CDR2 is SVGAGI in the germline V gene. The V end lost 0 bases, the J end lost 6 bases, and 9 bases lay between the germline ends. This chain's CDR3 is CASSYSRGSQPQHF. Here the CDR3 DNA reads TGTGCCAGCAGTTACTCAAGGGGGAGTCAGCCCCAGCATTTT.

This chain links TRBV19 with TRBJ2-2; 9 bases agree with TRBD2. Trimming cost V 3 bases and J 3 bases; bases outside gene matches: 2. Germline V gene sequence: CDR1 LNHDA, CDR2 SQIVND (reference sequence). The CDR3 loop spans 15 amino acids. In DNA, the CDR3 is TGTGCCAGTAGTATGCGGGAGGGATACACCGGGGAGCTGTTTTTT. Translated, it gives CASSMREGYTGELFF.

This chain uses TRBV19 with TRBJ2-5; maybe TRBD1 (6 bases). The V end was cut by 4 bases, the J end by 2 bases, with 14 bases between. Germline-derived CDR1 and CDR2 are LNHDA and SQIVND (reference sequence). The CDR3 is made up of 15 amino acids. CDR3 DNA: TGTGCCAGTAGTAGTCCACGGACAGCACAAGAGACCCAGTACTTC. The encoded protein is CASSSPRTAQETQYF.

The J gene is TRBJ2-1, the V gene TRBV29-1, with 14 bases aligning to TRBD2. The CDR3 spans 16 residues. Germline CDR1 and CDR2: SQVTM and ANQGSEA. V lost 5 bases, J lost 0 bases, and 3 bases stayed unmatched. The CDR3 reads CSVFGTSGGSYNEQFF. For the CDR3, the DNA is TGCAGCGTTTTCGGGACTAGCGGGGGCTCCTACAATGAGCAGTTCTTC.

The rearrangement links TRBV6-6 to TRBJ2-7; D is ambiguous. This CDR3 spans 14 amino acids. V was pared by 5 bases and J by 6 bases, with 17 bases between. Germline V lookup: CDR1 MNHNY, CDR2 SVGAGI (reference sequence). As DNA, the CDR3 is TGTGCCAGCAGTCCCCCCGACCGGGCCGCCGAGCAGTACTTC. Translation gives CASSPPDRAAEQYF.

This clone appeared once. The gene calls are TRBV28 and TRBJ1-2, with TRBD1 identical over 7 bases. This CDR3 is 17 amino acids long. The J segment lost 4 bases and the V segment lost 6 bases, leaving 17 bases of the junction unmatched. Per germline, CDR1 MDHEN and CDR2 SYDVKM. The CDR3 is CASRSETGTEGSYGYTF. CDR3 coding DNA: TGTGCCAGCAGATCCGAAACCGGGACAGAGGGCTCCTATGGCTACACCTTC.

J is TRBJ1-1 and V is TRBV5-1, with D tentatively TRBD1 (5 bases). This CDR3 region has 16 residues. Trimming shortened V by 0 bases and J by 5 bases, and 17 bases separated the two germline ends. CDR1 is SGHRS and CDR2 is YFSETQ in the germline V gene. In nucleotides, the CDR3 is TGCGCCAGCAGCTTGGCCGGGTACGGGGGGAGGACTGAAGCTTTCTTT. Residues: CASSLAGYGGRTEAFF.

The chain employs TRBV2 and TRBJ2-2; 15 positions match TRBD2. This CDR3 has 15 residues. The V segment lost 6 bases and the J segment 7 bases; nucleotides outside the gene matches: 3. Germline V gene lookup returns CDR1 SNHLY and CDR2 FYNNEI. CDR3 coding DNA: TGTGCCAGCAGGGGACTAGCGGGAGGCGTCGGGGAGCTGTTTTTT. It codes for CASRGLAGGVGELFF.

The chain couples TRBV5-1 to TRBJ2-7; TRBD1 might be the D (6 bases). Germline V gene data show CDR1 as SGHRS and CDR2 as YFSETQ. This CDR3 comprises 15 residues. Trimming removed 0 bases at V and 2 bases at J, with 12 bases between. The CDR3 loop is CASSLVGDRTYEQYF. The CDR3, as DNA: TGCGCCAGCAGCTTGGTCGGTGACAGGACCTACGAGCAGTACTTC.

The chain is built from TRBV14 and TRBJ2-5; D unresolved. CDR3 size: 13 residues. Germline-derived CDR1 and CDR2 are SGHDN and FVKESK. With 1 base removed from V and 6 bases from J, the gap between germline ends came to 9 bases. The CDR3 reads CASSQVGSQTQYF. The CDR3 coding sequence is TGTGCCAGCAGCCAAGTCGGCAGTCAGACCCAGTACTTC. Using reference TRBV14 and TRBJ2-5 for the parts outside the CDR3, the full variable domain is EAGVTQFPSHSVIEKGQTVTLRCDPISGHDNLYWYRRVMGKEIKFLLHFVKESKQDESGMPNNRFLAERTGGTYSTLKVQPAELEDSGVYFCASSQVGSQTQYFGPGTRLLVL.

CDR3 loop: CASSSTSLGQYNEQFF. The CDR3 coding sequence is TGTGCCAGCAGCTCAACTAGCCTTGGCCAATACAATGAGCAGTTCTTC. The genes are TRBV28 and TRBJ2-1; a weak D match, TRBD2 (6 bases). Germline lookup yields CDR1 MDHEN and CDR2 SYDVKM. V was trimmed by 6 bases and J by 4 bases, leaving 19 bases between them. CDR3 size: 16 residues.

The V call is TRBV9, the J call TRBJ2-1, with unresolved D. This CDR3 comprises 15 residues. The ends were cut back, 0 bases at V and 4 bases at J, with 11 bases in the middle. Per the germline V gene, CDR1 is SGDLS and CDR2 is YYNGEE. In DNA form, the CDR3 reads TGTGCCAGCAGCGTAGATATCCATCCTTACAATGAGCAGTTCTTC. This encodes CASSVDIHPYNEQFF.

The chain couples TRBV6-1 to TRBJ2-7, with 12 bases lining up with TRBD2. Losses at the gene ends were 6 bases for V and 5 bases for J; bases not matched to a gene: 5. In germline, CDR1 is MNHNS, CDR2 SASEGT. The CDR3 has 14 amino acids. CDR3: CASRRLAGEDEQYF. In DNA form, the CDR3 reads TGTGCCAGCAGGCGACTAGCGGGAGAGGACGAGCAGTACTTC.

The CDR3 region has the DNA TGTGCCAGCAGCGGGGGTCGGGATGAGCAGTTCTTC. Amino acids: CASSGGRDEQFF. The chain recombines TRBV28 with TRBJ2-1, with D tentatively TRBD2 (6 bases). Trimming removed 6 bases from V and 8 bases from J, with 11 bases in between. Looked up from germline, CDR1 is MDHEN and CDR2 is SYDVKM. CDR3 size: 12 residues.

By share, this clone counts as medium-sized (0.01 to 0.1%). V usage is TRBV29-1 and J usage is TRBJ1-5; 7 bases match TRBD1. The CDR3 has 14 residues. The V gene's germline CDR1 is SQVTM and CDR2 ANQGSEA. V shed 5 bases, J shed 7 bases, and the junction held 11 bases outside the gene matches. CDR3: CSVSTGPLTQPQHF. CDR3 DNA: TGCAGCGTTTCGACAGGGCCCTTGACGCAGCCCCAGCATTTT. The variable domain in full, with the rest retrieved from reference TRBV29-1 and TRBJ1-5, is SAVISQKPSRDICQRGTSLTIQCQVDSQVTMMFWYRQQPGQSLTLIATANQGSEATYESGFVIDKFPISRPNLTFSTLTVSNMSPEDSSIYLCSVSTGPLTQPQHFGDGTRLSIL.

The rearrangement links TRBV7-2 to TRBJ2-7; D not resolved. The germline V and J ends were trimmed by 5 bases and 2 bases, with 13 bases remaining between them. Looked up from germline, CDR1 is SGHTA and CDR2 is FQGNSA. The CDR3 runs to 14 residues. DNA of the CDR3: TGTGCCAGCAGCCCCTACTTAGATACCTACGAGCAGTACTTC. It encodes CASSPYLDTYEQYF.

This clone has more than one count but fewer than ten. This chain uses TRBV6-1 with TRBJ2-7, with 7 bases matching TRBD1. The germline V gene encodes CDR1 MNHNS and CDR2 SASEGT. CDR3 length: 13 residues. With V trimmed by 5 bases and J by 2 bases, 3 bases remained unmatched. This chain's CDR3 is CASSHGQAYEQYF. The CDR3 DNA reads as TGTGCCAGCAGTCACGGACAGGCCTACGAGCAGTACTTC.

The V call is TRBV6-1, the J call TRBJ2-6; a weak D match, TRBD1 (5 bases). This CDR3 is built from 16 residues. Germline CDR1 is MNHNS and CDR2 is SASEGT. Trimming removed 4 bases at V and 0 bases at J, with 10 bases between. The CDR3 sequence is CASSVTGLSGANVLTF. The DNA of the CDR3 is TGTGCCAGCAGTGTTACAGGTCTCTCTGGGGCCAACGTCCTGACTTTC.

This clone was found a few times. The chain couples TRBV30 to TRBJ1-5; TRBD1 aligns across 8 bases. CDR3 length equals 14 residues. Per germline, CDR1 GTSNPN and CDR2 SVGIG (reference sequence). Trimming took 3 bases from V and 2 from J; bases not matched to a gene: 3. The CDR3 DNA follows: TGTGCCTGGAGCCCGGACAGGGGCAATCAGCCCCAGCATTTT. It is translated as CAWSPDRGNQPQHF.

The V and J genes are TRBV6-5 and TRBJ1-2, with 10 nucleotides matching TRBD1. The CDR3 is made up of 14 amino acids. Germline V gene lookup returns CDR1 MNHEY and CDR2 SVGAGI. J lost 4 bases, V lost 2 bases, and 1 base had no gene match. The CDR3, as DNA: TGTGCCAGCAGTTACCGGGACAGGGGCTATGGCTACACCTTC. As protein: CASSYRDRGYGYTF.

The chain carries TRBV5-1 and TRBJ2-1, with 7 bases matching TRBD2. The junction had 5 bases not matched to a gene; V was cut back by 1 base and J by 1 base. CDR3 length: 16 residues. Germline CDR1 and CDR2: SGHRS and YFSETQ. CDR3 residues: CASSLRASGSYNEQFF. The CDR3 region has the DNA TGCGCCAGCAGCTTGAGGGCTAGCGGATCCTACAATGAGCAGTTCTTC.

The chain has TRBV5-6 and TRBJ1-2; D ambiguous. The CDR3 is 14 residues long. CDR1 and CDR2 (germline): SGHDT, YYEEEE. Trimming cost V 2 bases and J 5 bases, with 13 bases left between them. CDR3 residues: CASSFIAGKYGYTF. The CDR3 DNA reads as TGTGCCAGCAGCTTTATCGCGGGAAAGTATGGCTACACCTTC.